This T cell receptor beta chain emerged from a study of OX40 agonist ivuxolimab in advanced cancers. Study-level points and caveats: Patients with a partial response at 0.1-3.0 mg/kg had among the lowest clonal expansion.

Produced via immunoSEQ multiplex PCR; TCRdb's table is partial and in-frame only. This repertoire shows 65,000 to 95,000 clones, 90% to 95% found once; its top ten account for roughly a tenth. Comment on this clone: Antigen: not known.

This CDR3 region has 15 residues. V was shortened by 4 bases and J by 6 bases, with 18 bases between the two germline ends. Germline CDR1 SEHNR, CDR2 FQNEAQ (reference sequence). The sample here was CD4+ or CD8+ T cells sorted from blood, taken in a trial of the OX40 agonist ivuxolimab. This receptor was obtained from an adult with an advanced solid tumor such as melanoma, head and neck, liver or kidney cancer. The chain uses TRBV7-9 and TRBJ1-2, with D unclear. This CDR3 reads CASSSLDLKGHGYTF. The CDR3, as DNA: TGTGCCAGCAGCTCCTTGGACCTAAAAGGACATGGCTACACCTTC.